This T cell receptor beta chain was sequenced in a study of TIL therapy for anti-PD-1-resistant metastatic lung cancer. Across the study: Progressing patients received lymphodepletion, expanded TIL infusion and IL-2. Half of patients were current or former smokers. Median tumor mutation burden was under 1.9 mutations per megabase.

This clone came up a few times. Germline V gene sequence: CDR1 SGHVS, CDR2 FNYEAQ. The CDR3 sequence is 15 residues long. V lost 2 bases, J lost 3 bases, and 14 bases lay in between. This was the immunoSEQ v3 assay. Clones were sequenced by immunoSEQ multiplex PCR, and TCRdb holds only the in-frame ones, with some missing. The data show about 19,000 clones, 75% to 80% seen once. Indicated time point: pre-treatment sample, taken before nivolumab and TIL therapy. Adults with stage 4 NSCLC were enrolled in a phase I trial. The origin of this receptor is a person between 25 and 79 years old with non-small cell lung cancer. This specimen was blood, taken at baseline. This chain links TRBV7-6 with TRBJ2-7; tentative D call: TRBD1 (6 bases). CDR3 coding DNA: TGTGCCAGCAGCTTAAGGGGGAATTCTCTCTACGAGCAGTACTTC. Translated: CASSLRGNSLYEQYF.